These 23 T cell receptor beta chains were all obtained from the same sample, sequenced in a study of technical replicates of blood from several donors. Produced via immunoSEQ multiplex PCR; TCRdb's table is partial and in-frame only. The repertoire holds about 73,000 clones, with 93% as singletons. Sequenced: T cells isolated from PBMCs. The receptors were gathered from a human donor in good health.

This chain uses TRBV30 with TRBJ1-2; D is unclear. The V end lost 1 base, the J end lost 4 bases, and 19 bases lay between the germline ends. Looked up from germline, CDR1 is GTSNPN and CDR2 is SVGIG (reference sequence). The CDR3 is 16 residues long. The CDR3 DNA sequence: TGTGCCTGGAGTGCAGCGATTAGAATCTCTTTCTATGGCTACACCTTC. This encodes CAWSAAIRISFYGYTF.

This chain uses TRBV27 with TRBJ2-3; TRBD2 matches 9 bases. Unmatched junction bases numbered 4, after V lost 6 bases and J lost 0 bases. Germline loops: CDR1 MNHEY, CDR2 SMNVEV (reference sequence). The length of the CDR3 is 15 residues. CDR3 bases: TGTGCCAGCAGAACGACTAGCGGTAGCACAGATACGCAGTATTTT. Translation: CASRTTSGSTDTQYF.

V is TRBV19 and J is TRBJ2-7; tentatively, D is TRBD2 (5 bases). This CDR3 region has 14 residues. The V gene lost 6 bases and the J gene lost 1 base, with 13 bases spanning the gap. Germline V gene data show CDR1 as LNHDA and CDR2 as SQIVND (reference sequence). The CDR3 reads CASSMKAESYEQYF. CDR3 bases: TGTGCCAGTAGCATGAAAGCGGAGTCCTACGAGCAGTACTTC.

This chain joins TRBV2 and TRBJ2-1; D ambiguous. The germline V gene has CDR1 SNHLY and CDR2 FYNNEI. This CDR3 spans 10 amino acids. V was cut by 7 bases and J by 5 bases, with 3 bases left in between. CDR3 bases: TGTGCCAGCATAGACAATGAGCAGTTCTTC. It translates to CASIDNEQFF. Filled out from reference TRBV2 and TRBJ2-1, the complete variable domain reads EPEVTQTPSHQVTQMGQEVILRCVPISNHLYFYWYRQILGQKVEFLVSFYNNEISEKSEIFDDQFSVERPDGSNFTLKIRSTKLEDSAMYFCASIDNEQFFGPGTRLTVL.

This chain joins TRBV7-8 and TRBJ1-5; TRBD1 agrees at 11 bases. With V trimmed by 4 bases and J by 5 bases, 4 bases remained unmatched. This CDR3 region has 15 residues. CDR1 is SGHVS, CDR2 FQNEAQ, per germline. CDR3 coding DNA: TGTGCCAGCAGCTCTAAGGACAGGGGGCATCAGCCCCAGCATTTT. Residues: CASSSKDRGHQPQHF.

Relative to its sample, this clone is medium-sized. The rearrangement uses TRBV11-3 and TRBJ1-1; D gene uncertain. The length of the CDR3 is 13 residues. Germline V lookup: CDR1 SGHNT, CDR2 YENEEA. V was pared by 3 bases and J by 3 bases, with 8 bases between. CDR3 DNA sequence: TGTGCCAGCAGCTTTTTCGGGGACACTGAAGCTTTCTTT. Encoded protein: CASSFFGDTEAFF.

The chain carries TRBV4-1 and TRBJ1-1; 7 bases map to TRBD1. J gave up 6 bases and V 1 base, and 8 bases lay outside the gene matches. The CDR3 is made up of 15 amino acids. Germline values: CDR1 MGHRA, CDR2 YSYEKL. In nucleotides, the CDR3 is TGCGCCAGCAGCCAAGTTGGTCGAGGGGGCGCTGAAGCTTTCTTT. Translating it yields CASSQVGRGGAEAFF.

This rearrangement joins TRBV4-1 to TRBJ2-7; D is possibly TRBD1 (5 bases). Germline V gene lookup returns CDR1 MGHRA and CDR2 YSYEKL. The CDR3 runs 13 residues. V was pared by 1 base and J by 4 bases, with 8 bases between. DNA for the CDR3: TGCGCCAGCAGCCAAGGGACACTTTACGAGCAGTACTTC. Its protein product is CASSQGTLYEQYF.

This clone was found a few times. The chain links TRBV6-5 to TRBJ1-5, with a possible D match to TRBD1 (6 bases). The CDR3 is 15 amino acids. The germline V gene encodes CDR1 MNHEY and CDR2 SVGAGI. Trimming left V 0 bases short and J 10 bases short, with 16 bases between. The CDR3 DNA sequence: TGTGCCAGCAGTTACTCGGCGGGGGGCCTTCAACCCCAGCATTTT. Its protein product is CASSYSAGGLQPQHF.

The chain recombines TRBV28 with TRBJ2-2; 12 nucleotides match TRBD2. The CDR3 extends over 16 amino acids. The V and J ends lost 6 bases and 5 bases, in that order; junction bases with no gene match: 7. CDR1 MDHEN and CDR2 SYDVKM come from the germline V gene. Here the CDR3 DNA reads TGTGCCAGCAGCCGTCCCGGACTAGCGGGGACCGGGGAGCTGTTTTTT. This codes for CASSRPGLAGTGELFF.

The gene calls are TRBV5-6 and TRBJ1-5; D is possibly TRBD1 (6 bases). Trimming cost V 0 bases and J 3 bases, with 22 bases left between them. Germline CDR1 and CDR2: SGHDT and YYEEEE. The CDR3 runs 19 residues. CDR3 sequence (DNA): TGTGCCAGCAGCTTGGGGAGTGGGGGCCGCCTGGGATCCAATCAGCCCCAGCATTTT. Translation: CASSLGSGGRLGSNQPQHF.

This chain joins TRBV29-1 and TRBJ1-4; D is possibly TRBD1 (6 bases). With 7 bases removed from V and 13 bases from J, the gap between germline ends came to 22 bases. CDR1 is SQVTM and CDR2 is ANQGSEA in the germline V gene. The CDR3 is 13 residues long. Here the CDR3 reads CSATTGPADTLFF. The CDR3 nucleotides read TGCAGCGCGACAACAGGGCCGGCTGATACACTGTTTTTT.

CDR3 DNA sequence: TGTGCCACCGCCGGGACAGGGCACGAGCAGTACTTC. Its translation is CATAGTGHEQYF. The V gene is TRBV2, the J gene TRBJ2-7, with 9 bases aligning to TRBD1. The germline gives CDR1 SNHLY, CDR2 FYNNEI. V trimming: 10 bases; J trimming: 5 bases; junction bases outside the gene matches: 6. CDR3 size: 12 residues.

The J gene is TRBJ2-7, the V gene TRBV29-1, with D possibly TRBD2 on 6 matching bases. Trimming stripped 4 bases from V and 2 bases from J, with 15 bases between. Germline-derived CDR1 and CDR2 are SQVTM and ANQGSEA. This CDR3 contains 14 residues. CDR3 in DNA: TGCAGCGTTGGTGGGACTTTTCCCACCTACGAGCAGTACTTC. Translation gives CSVGGTFPTYEQYF.

As DNA, the CDR3 is TGTGCCAGCATACCCCCGGGACAGGTTTTCCAAGCTTTCTTT. As protein: CASIPPGQVFQAFF. This chain connects TRBV28 to TRBJ1-1; 8 nucleotides agree with TRBD1. Germline CDR1 reads MDHEN; CDR2 reads SYDVKM. This CDR3 region has 14 residues. Trimming removed 7 bases from V and 9 bases from J; junction bases left unmatched: 13. Variable domain in full (rest from reference TRBV28 and TRBJ1-1): DVKVTQSSRYLVKRTGEKVFLECVQDMDHENMFWYRQDPGLGLRLIYFSYDVKMKEKGDIPEGYSVSREKKERFSLILESASTNQTSMYLCASIPPGQVFQAFFGQGTRLTVV.

This chain connects TRBV7-9 to TRBJ1-2; D perhaps matches TRBD1 (6 bases). Germline values: CDR1 SEHNR, CDR2 FQNEAQ (reference sequence). V was shortened by 0 bases and J by 4 bases, with 18 bases between the two germline ends. The CDR3 spans 17 residues. The CDR3 loop reads CASSLAKGRGLGYGYTF. The CDR3 bases are TGTGCCAGCAGCTTAGCGAAGGGCAGGGGCTTGGGCTATGGCTACACCTTC.

The rearrangement uses TRBV6-1 and TRBJ1-2, with TRBD1 as a possible D gene (6 bases). Germline V CDR1 and CDR2: MNHNS, SASEGT. Trimming shortened V by 4 bases and J by 11 bases, and 23 bases separated the two germline ends. The CDR3 totals 15 residues. CDR3 sequence: CASSAVGTTLRGYTF. CDR3 sequence (DNA): TGTGCCAGCAGTGCTGTAGGGACAACCCTACGGGGTTACACCTTC.

This clone appeared a single time. The rearrangement joins TRBV11-2 to TRBJ2-7, with 7 bases identical to TRBD2. CDR1 is SGHAT, CDR2 FQNNGV, per germline. The junction had 7 bases not matched to a gene; V was cut back by 2 bases and J by 3 bases. The CDR3 has 15 residues. CDR3 sequence reads: CASSLPLAGIYEQYF. For the CDR3, the DNA is TGTGCCAGCAGCTTACCTTTAGCGGGCATCTACGAGCAGTACTTC.

The chain carries TRBV5-1 and TRBJ2-1; possible D gene TRBD2, 5 bases. V lost 4 bases, J lost 0 bases, and 14 bases lay in between. This CDR3 comprises 16 residues. Germline V gene sequence: CDR1 SGHRS, CDR2 YFSETQ. The CDR3 is CASSDIATRSYNEQFF. The CDR3 DNA sequence: TGCGCCAGCAGCGATATAGCGACCCGCTCCTACAATGAGCAGTTCTTC.

The chain joins TRBV28 to TRBJ1-1; TRBD1 is a possible D gene (6 bases). The CDR3 has 13 residues. Germline CDR1 is MDHEN and CDR2 is SYDVKM. Between the trimmed V and J ends, which lost 11 bases and 1 base, there was a span of 14 bases. CDR3: CACNRDRNTEAFF. DNA for the CDR3: TGTGCCTGCAACAGGGATCGGAACACTGAAGCTTTCTTT.

This clone was seen a single time. This rearrangement joins TRBV5-1 to TRBJ1-1; no clear D. In germline, CDR1 is SGHRS, CDR2 YFSETQ. V lost 0 bases and J 1 base, leaving 13 bases between the germline ends. The CDR3 is 16 residues long. This chain's CDR3 is CASSLGEGITNTEAFF. The CDR3 DNA reads TGCGCCAGCAGCTTGGGTGAGGGAATAACGAACACTGAAGCTTTCTTT.

The rearrangement joins TRBV5-4 to TRBJ2-1; 8 nucleotides line up with TRBD2. Germline V gene data show CDR1 as SGHNT and CDR2 as YYREEE (reference sequence). V was pared by 0 bases and J by 4 bases, with 3 bases of the junction left unmatched. This CDR3 is 15 amino acids long. The CDR3 region has the DNA TGTGCCAGCAGCTTGGGAGCGGGGGTATACAATGAGCAGTTCTTC. Amino acids: CASSLGAGVYNEQFF.

This rearrangement joins TRBV14 to TRBJ2-7, with 7 bases that match TRBD1. Germline V gives CDR1 SGHDN, CDR2 FVKESK. With V trimmed by 1 base and J by 3 bases, 6 bases remained unmatched. This CDR3 is 15 amino acids long. The chain's CDR3 is CASSQAGTASYEQYF. Here the CDR3 DNA reads TGTGCCAGCAGCCAAGCCGGGACAGCAAGCTACGAGCAGTACTTC.